This T cell receptor beta chain was recorded in a study of cytomegalovirus exposure and HLA in healthy donors. PCR was performed using 60 Vbeta and 13 Jbeta primers. Measured with immunoSEQ multiplex PCR; TCRdb has only the in-frame clones, and not every one. Among about 200,000 clones listed, less than 85% were seen once. About this clone: The target antigen is unknown.

Study conclusions and caveats: Being productive about 90% or about 30% of the time was typical of most TCR beta V segments in an earlier analysis.

This CDR3 region has 15 residues. Germline assignment: CDR1 LNHDA and CDR2 SQIVND (reference sequence). Between the trimmed V and J ends, which lost 2 bases and 3 bases, there was a span of 14 bases. Sequencing used PBMCs. The origin of this receptor is a man younger than 30 in good health and CMV-seronegative. The chain has TRBV19 and TRBJ2-7; perhaps TRBD2 as D (6 bases). The CDR3, as DNA: TGTGCCAGTAGTATAAGTACGGGAGAGATCTACGAGCAGTACTTC. Protein: CASSISTGEIYEQYF. Drawing the rest from reference TRBV19 and TRBJ2-7, the complete variable domain is DGGITQSPKYLFRKEGQNVTLSCEQNLNHDAMYWYRQDPGQGLRLIYYSQIVNDFQKGDIAEGYSVSREKKESFPLTVTSAQKNPTAFYLCASSISTGEIYEQYFGPGTRLTVT.